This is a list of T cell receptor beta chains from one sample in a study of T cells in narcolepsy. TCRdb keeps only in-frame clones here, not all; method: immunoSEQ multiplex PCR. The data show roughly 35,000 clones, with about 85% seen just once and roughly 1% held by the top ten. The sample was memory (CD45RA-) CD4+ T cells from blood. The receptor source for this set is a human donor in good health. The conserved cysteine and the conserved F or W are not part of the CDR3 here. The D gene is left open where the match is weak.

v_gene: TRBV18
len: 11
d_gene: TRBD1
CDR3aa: ASSQDRKGGYT

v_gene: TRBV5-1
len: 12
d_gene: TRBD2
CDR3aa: ASSPGGPKNIQY

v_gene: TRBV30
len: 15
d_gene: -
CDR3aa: AWSVTEAGSINYGYT

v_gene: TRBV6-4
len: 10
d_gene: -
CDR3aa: ASSPPAQPQH

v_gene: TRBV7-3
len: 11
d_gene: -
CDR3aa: ASSRKWGETQY

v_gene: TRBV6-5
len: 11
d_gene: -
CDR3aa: ASRNQGSEKLF

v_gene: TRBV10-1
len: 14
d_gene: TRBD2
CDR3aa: ASSGSGTRDTDTQY

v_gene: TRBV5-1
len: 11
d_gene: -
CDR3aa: ASRRGGLGPQH

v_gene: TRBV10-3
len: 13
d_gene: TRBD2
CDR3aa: AISVGLAAGNEQF

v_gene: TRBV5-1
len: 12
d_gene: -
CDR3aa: ASSSSGPSSEQY

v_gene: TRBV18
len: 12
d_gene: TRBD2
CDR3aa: ASSSGLATYEQY

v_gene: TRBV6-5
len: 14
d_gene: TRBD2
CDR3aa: ASSYSGGANTGELF

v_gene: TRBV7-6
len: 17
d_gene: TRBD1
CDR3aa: ASSPQGTGGAGRAMTQY

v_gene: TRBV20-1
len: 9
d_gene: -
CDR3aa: SAGLQETQY

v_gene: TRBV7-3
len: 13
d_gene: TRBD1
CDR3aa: ASSPGTGGNYGYT

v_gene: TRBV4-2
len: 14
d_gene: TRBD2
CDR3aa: ASSLLAGAATGELF

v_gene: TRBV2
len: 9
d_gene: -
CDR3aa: ASSGKDTQY

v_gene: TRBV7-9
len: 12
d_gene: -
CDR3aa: ATNQGNGNQPQH

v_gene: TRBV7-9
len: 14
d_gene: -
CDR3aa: ASTAKPTGAYTEAF

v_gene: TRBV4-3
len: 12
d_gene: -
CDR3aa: ASSQVGARLSYT

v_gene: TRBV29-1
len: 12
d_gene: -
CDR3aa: SVEEAQGLRGYT

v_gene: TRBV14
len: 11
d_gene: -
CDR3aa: ASSQGAGTEAF

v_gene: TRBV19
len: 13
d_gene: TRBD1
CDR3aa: ASSMTGGSTDTQY

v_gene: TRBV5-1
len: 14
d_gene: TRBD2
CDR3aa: ASSQQAGSSTDTQY

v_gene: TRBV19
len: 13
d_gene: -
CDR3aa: ASSHFGGFQETQY

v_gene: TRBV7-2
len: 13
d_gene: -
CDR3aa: ASSPSWGAIDEQF

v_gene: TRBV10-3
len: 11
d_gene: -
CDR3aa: AISDYGYNEQF

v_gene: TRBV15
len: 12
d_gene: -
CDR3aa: ATSRSGAGQPQH

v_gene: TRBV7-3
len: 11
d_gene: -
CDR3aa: ASSLTPDYEQY

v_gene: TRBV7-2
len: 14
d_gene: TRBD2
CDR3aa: ASSLGSGRVPNEQF

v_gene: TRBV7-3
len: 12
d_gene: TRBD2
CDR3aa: ASSFAGVQETQY

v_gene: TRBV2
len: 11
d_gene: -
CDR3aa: ASSDGRSYGYT

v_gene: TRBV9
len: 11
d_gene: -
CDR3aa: ASSVADNSPLH

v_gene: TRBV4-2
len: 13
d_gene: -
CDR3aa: ASSQETSWNSPLH

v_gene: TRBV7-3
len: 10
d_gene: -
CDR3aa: ASSLEGYTQY

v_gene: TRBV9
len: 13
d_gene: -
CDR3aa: ASSVDYRPTGELF

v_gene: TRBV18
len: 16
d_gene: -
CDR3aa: ASSPRARTLRGNTEAF

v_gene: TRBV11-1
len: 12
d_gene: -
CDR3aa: ASSLFFGNTEAF

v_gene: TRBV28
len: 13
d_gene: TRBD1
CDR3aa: ASRSSTGASTEAF

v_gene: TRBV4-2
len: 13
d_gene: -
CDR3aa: ASSQDPGGDYGYT

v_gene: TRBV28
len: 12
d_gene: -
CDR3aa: ASSLTGWGWTQY

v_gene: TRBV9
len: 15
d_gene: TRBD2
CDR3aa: ASSVGQAGGFYNEQF

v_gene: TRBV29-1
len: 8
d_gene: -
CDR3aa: SARGGGYT

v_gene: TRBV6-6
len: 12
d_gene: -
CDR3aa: ASSYSWWGETQY

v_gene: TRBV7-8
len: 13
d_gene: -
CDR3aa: ASSFGDSAGNTIY